The 9 T cell receptor beta chains below were found in one sample sequenced in a study of blood T cell repertoires in COVID-19. The assay was immunoSEQ multiplex PCR, and TCRdb's table has in-frame clones only and misses some. The table includes over 300,000 clones, roughly 90% detected once. Sequencing was performed on peripheral blood. The receptor set was obtained from a man in his late teens or twenties with active or convalescent COVID-19.

This clone has a handful of counts. The V call is TRBV2, the J call TRBJ2-1, with D possibly being TRBD2 (7 bases). CDR1 and CDR2 from the germline V gene are SNHLY and FYNNEI. The CDR3 runs 13 residues. The CDR3 is CARRGGSYNEQFF. DNA of the CDR3: TGTGCTCGGAGGGGGGGGTCCTACAATGAGCAGTTCTTC.

This chain joins TRBV28 and TRBJ1-6; weak D call: TRBD1 (6 bases). Germline CDR1 is MDHEN and CDR2 is SYDVKM. Trimming took 6 bases from V and 5 from J, leaving 8 bases between them. The CDR3 runs 13 residues. CDR3 bases: TGTGCCAGCAGAAGACAGGATAATTCACCCCTCCACTTT. It translates to CASRRQDNSPLHF.

In nucleotides, the CDR3 is TGTGCCAGCAGCTTGGGAGGAGTCACTAATCAGCCCCAGCATTTT. This translates into CASSLGGVTNQPQHF. The rearrangement joins TRBV5-5 to TRBJ1-5; no clear D gene. The CDR3 is 15 amino acids. Deletions cut 0 bases from V and 4 bases from J, with 11 bases between. CDR1 SGHKS and CDR2 YYEKEE come from the germline V gene (reference sequence).

The gene calls are TRBV28 and TRBJ2-7, with D tentatively TRBD2 (5 bases). V was clipped by 3 bases and J by 6 bases, with 18 bases between them. Germline CDR1 reads MDHEN; CDR2 reads SYDVKM. The CDR3 is 15 amino acids. CDR3 nucleotide sequence: TGTGCCAGCAGTTTTCTAGAAGGGAGTCGTCGCGAGCAGTACTTC. Encoded protein: CASSFLEGSRREQYF.

J is TRBJ2-3 and V is TRBV15, with 11 bases that match TRBD2. The V gene's germline CDR1 is LNHNV and CDR2 YYDKDF (reference sequence). V lost 6 bases, J lost 4 bases, and 6 bases stayed unmatched. This CDR3 has 15 residues. The CDR3 sequence is CATRTSGDRADTQYF. In DNA, the CDR3 is TGTGCCACCAGGACTAGCGGGGACCGAGCAGATACGCAGTATTTT.

This chain uses TRBV11-2 with TRBJ2-1; tentatively, D is TRBD1 (6 bases). Germline lookup yields CDR1 SGHAT and CDR2 FQNNGV. The CDR3 covers 17 residues. Between the trimmed V and J ends, which lost 2 bases and 0 bases, there was a span of 14 bases. The CDR3, as DNA: TGTGCCAGCAGCTTAAGAGGGACACCAAGCTCCTACAATGAGCAGTTCTTC. Protein product: CASSLRGTPSSYNEQFF. The variable domain in full, with the rest retrieved from reference TRBV11-2 and TRBJ2-1, is EAGVAQSPRYKIIEKRQSVAFWCNPISGHATLYWYQQILGQGPKLLIQFQNNGVVDDSQLPKDRFSAERLKGVDSTLKIQPAKLEDSAVYLCASSLRGTPSSYNEQFFGPGTRLTVL.

The V gene is TRBV7-3, the J gene TRBJ2-3; D is possibly TRBD2 (6 bases). The V end was cut by 5 bases, the J end by 2 bases, with 14 bases between. Germline CDR1 is SGHTA and CDR2 is FQGTGA. The CDR3 is 15 residues long. This CDR3 reads CASSMGLRNTDTQYF. The CDR3 DNA reads TGTGCCAGCAGCATGGGACTTCGAAACACAGATACGCAGTATTTT.

The rearrangement links TRBV7-9 to TRBJ2-2, with TRBD1 matching 9 bases. CDR3 size: 14 residues. V lost 5 bases and J lost 5; bases outside the gene matches: 3. Germline CDR1 and CDR2: SEHNR and FQNEAQ (reference sequence). In DNA form, the CDR3 reads TGTGCCAGCAGCCGGGACAGGGTAACCGGGGAGCTGTTTTTT. Translating it yields CASSRDRVTGELFF.

The J gene is TRBJ2-7, the V gene TRBV7-2, with 7 nucleotides matching TRBD2. The ends lost 1 base at V and 3 bases at J; junction bases unmatched: 6. This CDR3 contains 15 residues. CDR1 and CDR2 (germline): SGHTA, FQGNSA. The CDR3 region has the DNA TGTGCCAGCAGCTTAGTTGCGGGAGTAGTCTACGAGCAGTACTTC. Protein: CASSLVAGVVYEQYF.